Listed below are T cell receptor beta chains from one sample, sequenced in a study of shared clonotypes between healthy human individuals. Data came from immunoSEQ multiplex PCR; TCRdb stores just in-frame clones and leaves some out. Among some 1,100,000 clones listed, 70% to 80% were seen once. Input material: memory CD4+ T cells from PBMCs. The origin of the receptors is a man aged 18 to 29 in good health. Some clones in this sample may be carry-over from other donors' samples. CDR3s include the opening cysteine and the closing phenylalanine or tryptophan. A D gene is named only where the DNA matches it firmly. Where a row states a size, it is once, few, many or the class of an expanded clone; other rows omit it.

v_gene,d_gene,abundance,j_gene,CDR3nt,CDR3aa
TRBV2,NA,NA,TRBJ1-2,TGTGCCAGCAGCCTACCGGGACTTACACCACAGGACGGGGGCTACACCTTC,CASSLPGLTPQDGGYTF
TRBV6-4,TRBD2,NA,TRBJ2-1,TGTGCCAGCAGTGCTTCTAGCGGCAATGAGCAGTTCTTC,CASSASSGNEQFF
TRBV2,TRBD1,few,TRBJ1-1,TGTGCCAGCAGGCAAGACAGGGGCGTAGGTGAAGCTTTCTTT,CASRQDRGVGEAFF
TRBV30,TRBD2,once,TRBJ2-7,TGTGCCTGGAGTAGAGGGACTAGCTACTACGAGCAGTACTTC,CAWSRGTSYYEQYF
TRBV11-2,NA,NA,TRBJ1-1,TGTGCCAGCAGACGTGCGGGGGGACCCAAAGCTTTCTTT,CASRRAGGPKAFF
TRBV9,TRBD1,NA,TRBJ2-7,TGTGCCAGCAGCCGCCTGGCACAGGGGGCCTCCTACGAGCAGTACTTC,CASSRLAQGASYEQYF
TRBV5-6,TRBD1,NA,TRBJ1-2,TGTGCCAGCTATAAGACAGGGTATGGCTACACCTTC,CASYKTGYGYTF
TRBV6-5,TRBD1,NA,TRBJ2-1,TGTGCCAGCAGACCAACCGACAGGGGGAATATGTTCTTC,CASRPTDRGNMFF
TRBV28,NA,NA,TRBJ1-5,TGTGCCAGCAGTTTTGGTTCGACAGTTAGCAATCAGCCCCAGCATTTT,CASSFGSTVSNQPQHF
TRBV11-2,NA,few,TRBJ2-2,TGTGCCAGCAGCGGACGGGGCACCGGGGAGCTGTTTTTT,CASSGRGTGELFF
TRBV5-4,TRBD1,NA,TRBJ1-2,TGTGCCAGCAGCTTGGGGGAGTCCCTGGACAGGGTCAATGGCTACACCTTC,CASSLGESLDRVNGYTF
TRBV28,NA,NA,TRBJ2-4,TGTGCCACAGAGACTAGCAGGGGAAACATTCAGTACTTC,CATETSRGNIQYF
TRBV6-1,NA,NA,TRBJ2-1,TGTGCCAGCGGGTGGGGGGCACAGGGTTATGAGCAGTTCTTC,CASGWGAQGYEQFF
TRBV28,TRBD1,NA,TRBJ1-1,TGTGCCAGCAGAGGCCGCGCTTACAGTCAGGGGGCCCGGGAAGCTTTCTTT,CASRGRAYSQGAREAFF
TRBV28,TRBD1,few,TRBJ1-2,TGTGCCAGCAGTTCTATGACTCCCGGACAGGCCGGGAGCTATGGCTACACCTTC,CASSSMTPGQAGSYGYTF
TRBV28,NA,few,TRBJ1-5,TGTGCCAGCACGGTAGGCGGTCCCACCACATATCAGCCCCAGCATTTT,CASTVGGPTTYQPQHF
TRBV7-6,NA,NA,TRBJ2-2,TGTGCCAGCAGCTTCCAATTATTTGCGAACACCGGGGAGCTGTTTTTT,CASSFQLFANTGELFF
TRBV19,NA,once,TRBJ1-5,TGTGCCAGTAGTATGGCCCTGAATCAGCCCCAGCATTTT,CASSMALNQPQHF
TRBV5-6,NA,NA,TRBJ2-3,TGTGCCAGCAGCTTGACAAGCACAGATACGCAGTATTTT,CASSLTSTDTQYF
TRBV4-3,NA,many,TRBJ1-2,TGCGCCAGCAGCCAAGATATTAGAATCGCGCACAGTAACTATGGCTACACCTTC,CASSQDIRIAHSNYGYTF
TRBV11-3,TRBD2,NA,TRBJ2-3,TGTGCCAGCAGCTTGAGGACTAGCGGGACTTCAGATACGCAGTATTTT,CASSLRTSGTSDTQYF
TRBV7-6,TRBD1,few,TRBJ2-1,TGTGCCAGCAGCTCGGGACAGGGGGAGCAGTTCTTC,CASSSGQGEQFF
TRBV5-1,NA,NA,TRBJ2-5,TGCGCCAGCACCACAATGGAACCCAGCGGGGAGACCCAGTACTTC,CASTTMEPSGETQYF
TRBV28,TRBD1,NA,TRBJ1-5,TGTGCCAGCAGTATTGACAGGGGCGACGAAGGCAATCAGCCCCAGCATTTT,CASSIDRGDEGNQPQHF
TRBV25-1,NA,once,TRBJ1-1,TGTGCCAGCAGTGCTGTAGGGAACACTGAAGCTTTCTTT,CASSAVGNTEAFF
TRBV5-1,NA,once,TRBJ2-1,TGCGCCAGCAGCGCCCTTGGGGGCTCCTACAATGAGCAGTTCTTC,CASSALGGSYNEQFF
TRBV7-8,NA,many,TRBJ1-2,TGTGCCAGCAGCCCGGGAATTTTAATCAATTATGGCTACACCTTC,CASSPGILINYGYTF
TRBV5-1,TRBD2,NA,TRBJ2-2,TGCGCCAGCAGCTTGAGGACTAGCGGGAGTTCCGGGGAGCTGTTTTTT,CASSLRTSGSSGELFF
TRBV7-9,NA,NA,TRBJ2-6,TGTGCCAGCAGCGGGGTCCTGACTTTC,CASSGVLTF
TRBV11-2,TRBD2,NA,TRBJ2-1,TGTGCCAGCAGCTTACGACTAGCGGGAATGATAAGCTCCTACAATGAGCAGTTCTTC,CASSLRLAGMISSYNEQFF
TRBV7-9,NA,NA,TRBJ1-5,TGTGCCAGCAGCTTAACAGGCCATGAGCCCCAGCATTTT,CASSLTGHEPQHF
TRBV18,TRBD2,NA,TRBJ2-3,TGTGCCAGCTCACCATCGCCCCGGCTAGCGGGAGCCACAGATACGCAGTATTTT,CASSPSPRLAGATDTQYF
TRBV2,NA,once,TRBJ1-1,TGTGCCAGCAGTGAAGCGGACCAAGACGGTGAAGCTTTCTTT,CASSEADQDGEAFF
TRBV5-1,TRBD1,NA,TRBJ1-2,TGCGCCAGCAGCTTGGGAGGGACAGTAAGTCGACTGGATGGCTACACCTTC,CASSLGGTVSRLDGYTF
TRBV19,TRBD1,NA,TRBJ2-7,TGTGCCAGTAAACTTACAGGGGGACAGGGGCCGCAGTACTTC,CASKLTGGQGPQYF
TRBV11-2,NA,few,TRBJ1-1,TGTGCCAGCAGCTTAGAGACGGCAGAAGCTTTCTTT,CASSLETAEAFF
TRBV5-1,TRBD1,NA,TRBJ1-2,TGCGCCAGCAGCAGATCCGGGACAGCGAATGTTCTTGGCTACACCTTC,CASSRSGTANVLGYTF